This entry lists 8 T cell receptor beta chains sequenced from one sample in a study of blood T cell repertoires in COVID-19. Data came from immunoSEQ multiplex PCR; TCRdb stores just in-frame clones and leaves some out. The table shows 150,000 to 200,000 clones, with around 90% occurring only once. The sample consisted of PBMCs or T cells enriched from blood (not recorded which). The receptors originated from a woman aged 18-29 years who had recovered from COVID-19.

The J gene is TRBJ2-6, the V gene TRBV3-1 (or the pseudogene TRBV3-2); no reliable D call. V was cut by 2 bases and J by 2 bases, with 4 bases left in between. Germline lookup yields CDR1 LGHDT and CDR2 YNNKEL (reference sequence). This CDR3 comprises 14 residues. CDR3 loop: CASSQFTGANVLTF. In DNA, the CDR3 is TGTGCCAGCAGCCAATTTACTGGGGCCAACGTCCTGACTTTC.

The V gene is TRBV18, the J gene TRBJ2-1; no clear D. The CDR3 runs 14 residues. V lost 5 bases, J lost 8 bases, and 16 bases lay in between. CDR1 is KGHSH and CDR2 is LQKENI in the germline V gene. The CDR3 loop is CASSAMGPQDEQFF. The CDR3 coding sequence is TGTGCCAGCTCAGCCATGGGCCCTCAGGATGAGCAGTTCTTC.

The rearrangement uses TRBV12-3 or TRBV12-4 and TRBJ2-1; the D is unclear. Trimming removed 1 base at V and 10 bases at J, with 8 bases between. This CDR3 has 12 residues. CDR3 sequence: CASSLGVFEQFF. For the CDR3, the DNA is TGTGCCAGCAGTTTAGGCGTATTCGAGCAGTTCTTC.

The genes are TRBV7-8 and TRBJ1-5; a weak D match, TRBD1 (6 bases). Germline V CDR1 and CDR2: SGHVS, FQNEAQ. The CDR3 runs to 17 residues. Trimming took 1 base from V and 6 from J, leaving 19 bases between them. CDR3 region: CASSLVWQGTLIQPQHF. The DNA of the CDR3 is TGTGCCAGCAGCTTAGTATGGCAGGGGACGTTGATTCAGCCCCAGCATTTT.

CDR3 amino acids: CASSQESRGPTNEQFF. CDR3 DNA sequence: TGCGCCAGCAGCCAAGAATCAAGGGGGCCTACCAATGAGCAGTTCTTC. The chain couples TRBV4-3 to TRBJ2-1, with 7 bases fitting TRBD1. Looked up from germline, CDR1 is LGHNA and CDR2 is YSLEER. This CDR3 region has 16 residues. V lost 0 bases to trimming and J lost 6 bases; unmatched junction nucleotides: 8.

The V call is TRBV3-1 (or the pseudogene TRBV3-2), the J call TRBJ1-2; D is unresolved. The length of the CDR3 is 13 residues. Trimming pared 1 base from V and 6 bases from J, leaving 9 bases between. The V gene's germline CDR1 is LGHDT and CDR2 YNNKEL (reference sequence). The DNA of the CDR3 is TGTGCCAGCAGCCAAGTGGAGGTTGATGGCTACACCTTC. It encodes CASSQVEVDGYTF.

The chain is built from TRBV7-2 and TRBJ1-2; no clear D gene. This CDR3 spans 13 amino acids. Per the germline V gene, CDR1 is SGHTA and CDR2 is FQGNSA. Trimming removed 1 base at V and 8 bases at J, with 11 bases between. The CDR3 loop is CASSLGSPGGYTF. CDR3 sequence (DNA): TGTGCCAGCAGCTTAGGAAGCCCGGGGGGCTACACCTTC.

This clone was seen a single time. The chain has TRBV5-1 and TRBJ2-5; D may be TRBD2 (6 bases). The CDR3 runs to 15 residues. The V gene lost 4 bases and the J gene lost 0 bases, with 13 bases spanning the gap. Looked up from germline, CDR1 is SGHRS and CDR2 is YFSETQ. The CDR3 spells CASSPLSGDQETQYF. CDR3 nucleotide sequence: TGCGCCAGCAGCCCTTTGTCGGGGGACCAAGAGACCCAGTACTTC. Full variable domain (remainder filled in from reference TRBV5-1 and TRBJ2-5): KAGVTQTPRYLIKTRGQQVTLSCSPISGHRSVSWYQQTPGQGLQFLFEYFSETQRNKGNFPGRFSGRQFSNSRSEMNVSTLELGDSALYLCASSPLSGDQETQYFGPGTRLLVL.